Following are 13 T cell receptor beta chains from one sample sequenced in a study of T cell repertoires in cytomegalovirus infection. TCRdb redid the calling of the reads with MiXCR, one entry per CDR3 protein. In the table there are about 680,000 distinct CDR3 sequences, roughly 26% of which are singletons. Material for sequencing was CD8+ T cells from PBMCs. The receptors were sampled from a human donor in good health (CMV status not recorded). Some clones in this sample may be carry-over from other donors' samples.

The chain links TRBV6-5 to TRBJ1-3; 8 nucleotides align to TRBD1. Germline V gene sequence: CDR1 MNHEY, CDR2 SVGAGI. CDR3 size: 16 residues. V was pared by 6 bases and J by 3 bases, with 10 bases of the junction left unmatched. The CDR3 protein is CASSPSQGAFGNTIYF. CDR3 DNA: TGTGCCAGCAGCCCATCCCAGGGGGCCTTTGGAAACACCATATATTTT.

CDR3 in DNA: TGTGCCAGCACCCTACGGATAGGGGATGAGCAGTTCTTC. Translating it yields CASTLRIGDEQFF. The V gene is TRBV5-4, the J gene TRBJ2-1, with a weak D call TRBD1 (5 bases). CDR3 size: 13 residues. Trimming took off 6 bases at V and 8 bases at J, with 15 bases between the two ends. Germline V lookup: CDR1 SGHNT, CDR2 YYREEE (reference sequence).

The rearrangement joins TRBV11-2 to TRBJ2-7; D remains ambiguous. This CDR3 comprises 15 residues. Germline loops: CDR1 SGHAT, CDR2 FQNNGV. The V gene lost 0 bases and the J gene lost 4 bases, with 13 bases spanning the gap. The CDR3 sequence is CASSLDTVREYEQYV. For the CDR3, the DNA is TGTGCCAGCAGCTTAGACACCGTTAGAGAGTACGAGCAGTACGTC.

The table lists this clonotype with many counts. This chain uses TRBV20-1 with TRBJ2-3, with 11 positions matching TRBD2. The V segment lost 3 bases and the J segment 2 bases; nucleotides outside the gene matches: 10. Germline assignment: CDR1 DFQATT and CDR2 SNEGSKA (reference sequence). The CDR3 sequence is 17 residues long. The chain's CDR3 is CSASTYGLAGFTDTQYF. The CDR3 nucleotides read TGCAGTGCTAGTACGTACGGACTAGCGGGTTTCACAGATACGCAGTATTTT.

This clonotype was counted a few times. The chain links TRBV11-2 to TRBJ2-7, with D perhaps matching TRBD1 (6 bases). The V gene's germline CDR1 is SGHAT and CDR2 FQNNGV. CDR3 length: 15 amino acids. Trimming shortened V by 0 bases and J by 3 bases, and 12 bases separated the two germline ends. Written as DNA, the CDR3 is TGTGCCAGCAGCTTAGATCAGGGACATAGCTACGAGCAGTACGTC. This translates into CASSLDQGHSYEQYV.

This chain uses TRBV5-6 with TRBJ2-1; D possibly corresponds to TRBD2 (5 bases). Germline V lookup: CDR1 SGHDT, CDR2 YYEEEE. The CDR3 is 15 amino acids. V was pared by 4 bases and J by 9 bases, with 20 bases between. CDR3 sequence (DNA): TGTGCCAGCAGCGCGGGCTCCGCTGCCGGCGGTGAGCAGTTCTTC. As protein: CASSAGSAAGGEQFF.

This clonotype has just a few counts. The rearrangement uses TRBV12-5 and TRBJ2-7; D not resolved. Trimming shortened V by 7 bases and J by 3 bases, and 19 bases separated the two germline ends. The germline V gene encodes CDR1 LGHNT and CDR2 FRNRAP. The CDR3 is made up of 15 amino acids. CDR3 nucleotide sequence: TGTGCTAGTGCCGAAGCCCTTGGAGCCCTCTACGAGCAGTACTTC. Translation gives CASAEALGALYEQYF.

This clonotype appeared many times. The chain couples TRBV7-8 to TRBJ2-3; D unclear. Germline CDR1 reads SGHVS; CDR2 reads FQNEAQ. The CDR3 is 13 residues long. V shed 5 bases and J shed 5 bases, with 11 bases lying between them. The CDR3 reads CASSHIPLDTQYF. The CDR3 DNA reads TGTGCCAGCAGCCACATCCCCCTAGATACGCAGTATTTT.

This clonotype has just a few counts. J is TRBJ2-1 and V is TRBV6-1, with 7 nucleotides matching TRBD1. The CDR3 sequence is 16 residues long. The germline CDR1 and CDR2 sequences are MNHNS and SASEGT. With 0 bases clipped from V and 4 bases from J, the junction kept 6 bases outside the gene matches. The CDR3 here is CASSEAAAGGYNEQFF. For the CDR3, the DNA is TGTGCCAGCAGTGAAGCGGCGGCAGGGGGATACAATGAGCAGTTCTTC.

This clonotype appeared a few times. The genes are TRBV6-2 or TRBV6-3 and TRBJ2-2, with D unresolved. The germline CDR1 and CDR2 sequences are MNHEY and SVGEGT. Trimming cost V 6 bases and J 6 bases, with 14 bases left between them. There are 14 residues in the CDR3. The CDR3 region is CASSPTPGPGELFF. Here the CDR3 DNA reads TGTGCCAGCAGCCCCACCCCCGGACCCGGGGAGCTGTTTTTT.

The CDR3 bases are TGTGCCAGCAGCATGACAGGGGATCGAGAGACCCAGTACTTC. This sequence encodes CASSMTGDRETQYF. The chain uses TRBV27 and TRBJ2-5; 8 bases agree with TRBD1. The CDR3 is 14 residues long. Per germline, CDR1 MNHEY and CDR2 SMNVEV (reference sequence). The V segment lost 6 bases and the J segment 4 bases; nucleotides outside the gene matches: 7.

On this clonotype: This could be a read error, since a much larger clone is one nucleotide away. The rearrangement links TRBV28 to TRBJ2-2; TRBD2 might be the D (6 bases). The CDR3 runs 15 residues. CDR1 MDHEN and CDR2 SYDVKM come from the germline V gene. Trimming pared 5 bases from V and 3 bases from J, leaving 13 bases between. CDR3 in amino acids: CASSPMGGDTGELFF. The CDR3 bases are TGTGCCAGCAGTCCGATGGGGGGAGACACCGGGGAGCTGTTTTTT.

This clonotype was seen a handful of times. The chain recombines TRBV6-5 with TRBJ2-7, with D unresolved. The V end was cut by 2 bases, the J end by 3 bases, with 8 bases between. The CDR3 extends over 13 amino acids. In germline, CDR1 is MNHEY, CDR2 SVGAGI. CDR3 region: CASSYGLYYEQYV. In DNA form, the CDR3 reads TGTGCCAGCAGTTACGGGTTATACTACGAGCAGTACGTC.